The rows below give T cell receptor beta chains drawn from one sample of a study of OX40 agonist ivuxolimab in advanced cancers. Data came from immunoSEQ multiplex PCR; TCRdb stores just in-frame clones and leaves some out. The sample shows about 81,000 clones, about 93% of them seen only once. The sequencing used CD4+ or CD8+ T cells sorted from blood, collected in a trial of the OX40 agonist ivuxolimab. The receptors derive from an adult with an advanced solid tumor such as melanoma, head and neck, liver or kidney cancer. Both conserved end residues are part of each CDR3. D genes are given only for firm matches. Size is omitted from some rows. Given values are once, few, many or a class for expanded clones.

>-|TRBJ1-2|TRBV5-1|TRBD1
TGCGCCAGCAGCTTGACAGGGGCTAACTATGGCTACACCTTC
CASSLTGANYGYTF
>-|TRBJ2-7|TRBV27|TRBD1
TGTGCCAGCAGTCGGGGGACAGGGTTCTACGAGCAGTACTTC
CASSRGTGFYEQYF
>-|TRBJ1-5|TRBV19|-
TGTGCCAGTAGTATTGGGGAGTGGGGTAATCAGCCCCAGCATTTT
CASSIGEWGNQPQHF
>-|TRBJ2-7|TRBV6-5|TRBD1
TGTGCCAGCAGTTACTCGACAGGGCTCCCAGGGGAGCAGTACTTC
CASSYSTGLPGEQYF
>-|TRBJ2-7|TRBV6-5|TRBD1
TGTGCCAGCAGTTGGGACCGGGACAGGGGGCGTTACGAGCAGTACTTC
CASSWDRDRGRYEQYF
>-|TRBJ2-5|TRBV7-8|TRBD2
TGTGCCAGCAGCTTAGAGCGGGGGGCCGGGGAGACCCAGTACTTC
CASSLERGAGETQYF
>-|TRBJ1-6|TRBV9|TRBD1
TGTGCCAGCAGCCCGAACAGGGGCGCAAATTCACCCCTCCACTTT
CASSPNRGANSPLHF
>-|TRBJ2-1|TRBV28|TRBD2
TGTGCCAGCAGTTTCTATACAGTAGCGGGAGGGCCGGGTTACAATGAGCAGTTCTTC
CASSFYTVAGGPGYNEQFF
>-|TRBJ2-7|TRBV18|-
TGTGCCAGCTCCCAACCCGACAGGCCCTACGAGCAGTACTTC
CASSQPDRPYEQYF
>-|TRBJ1-2|TRBV4-2|TRBD1
TGTGCCAGCAGCCAAGAATCAGGGGACAGGGGAATTATAGGCTACACCTTC
CASSQESGDRGIIGYTF
>-|TRBJ2-7|TRBV27|TRBD1
TGTGCCAGCAGTCCTGGGACAGGGTCGTACTACGAGCAGTACTTC
CASSPGTGSYYEQYF
>-|TRBJ1-1|TRBV5-1|-
TGCGCCAGCAGCTTGGCTCAGCCCTCGAACACTGAAGCTTTCTTT
CASSLAQPSNTEAFF
>-|TRBJ2-7|TRBV5-4|-
TGTGCCAGCTTTTCGGACTCGCCAGCCTACGAGCAGTACTTC
CASFSDSPAYEQYF
>-|TRBJ2-6|TRBV4-2|-
TGTGCCAGCAGCCAAGTAGGGAGCTCTGGGGCCAACGTCCTGACTTTC
CASSQVGSSGANVLTF
>-|TRBJ1-2|TRBV6-5|-
TGTGCCAGCAGTTACTCCCCCGGGGGGAGGTACACCTTC
CASSYSPGGRYTF
>-|TRBJ2-5|TRBV4-3|-
TGCGCCAGCAGCCAAGATGTCCTAGTCCAACAAGAGACCCAGTACTTC
CASSQDVLVQQETQYF
>-|TRBJ1-1|TRBV18|-
TGTGCCAGCTCATCTGCCCCCGTACCAAACACTGAAGCTTTCTTT
CASSSAPVPNTEAFF
>-|TRBJ2-5|TRBV6-5|-
TGTGCCAGCAGAGGTAGCGTTTGGGAGACCCAGTACTTC
CASRGSVWETQYF
>-|TRBJ2-2|TRBV9|-
TGTGCCAGCAGCCCAGGGGAGGGGGCAAACACCGGGGAGCTGTTTTTT
CASSPGEGANTGELFF
>-|TRBJ2-2|TRBV4-3|-
TGCGCCAGCAGCCAAGCCAGCGGACTACTCGGGGAGCTGTTTTTT
CASSQASGLLGELFF
>once|TRBJ1-1|TRBV28|-
TGTGCCAGCAGAGAAGGGGGGTTGGAAGCTTTCTTT
CASREGGLEAFF
>-|TRBJ1-1|TRBV5-6|-
TGTGCCAGCAGCTTTTTAGGGCTGAACACTGAAGCTTTCTTT
CASSFLGLNTEAFF
>-|TRBJ1-1|TRBV27|-
TGTGCCAGCAGTTTATTGGGGGGCACTGAAGCTTTCTTT
CASSLLGGTEAFF
>-|TRBJ2-7|TRBV18|TRBD1
TGTGCCAGCTCACCACAAGGGACAGGGGGCTACGAGCAGTACTTC
CASSPQGTGGYEQYF
>-|TRBJ2-7|TRBV7-3|-
TGTGCCAGCAGCCCCACTAGATTTACCTCCTACGAGCAGTACTTC
CASSPTRFTSYEQYF
>-|TRBJ2-1|TRBV6-5|-
TGTGCCAGCATCCCCCGCGGCTCCCGCAATGAGCAGTTCTTC
CASIPRGSRNEQFF
>-|TRBJ2-1|TRBV11-2|TRBD1
TGTGCCAGCAGCTTGGGAGGGACAGGGAAGTACAATGAGCAGTTCTTC
CASSLGGTGKYNEQFF
>once|TRBJ1-5|TRBV5-1|-
TGCGCCAGCAGCTTAGCTGACAGGTTAGGAAATCAGCCCCAGCATTTT
CASSLADRLGNQPQHF
>-|TRBJ1-1|TRBV5-1|-
TGCGCCAGCAGCAAGAATATCGGTGGGGATATGAACACTGAAGCTTTCTTT
CASSKNIGGDMNTEAFF
>-|TRBJ2-7|TRBV27|TRBD2
TGTGCCAGCAGTTCTTTTCCTAGCGGGGGAGTTTCCTACGAGCAGTACTTC
CASSSFPSGGVSYEQYF
>-|TRBJ2-7|TRBV7-3|-
TGTGCCAGCAGCTTATTTAAGGGGCAGGGTTGGGACGAGCAGTACTTC
CASSLFKGQGWDEQYF
>-|TRBJ1-1|TRBV5-6|TRBD1
TGTGCCAGCAGCTTGGGGACAGGGAGAGGTTGGAGTGAAGCTTTCTTT
CASSLGTGRGWSEAFF
>-|TRBJ1-1|TRBV30|-
TGTGCCTGGAGCCCAAGTAGGTTGCAGGAAGCTTTCTTT
CAWSPSRLQEAFF
>-|TRBJ1-5|TRBV6-6|-
TGTGCCAGCACTACTGGGGTGCCCCAGCATTTT
CASTTGVPQHF
>-|TRBJ2-7|TRBV5-4|TRBD1
TGTGCCAGCAGCTTGGGGGGACAGGCGAAGGCCTACGAGCAGTACTTC
CASSLGGQAKAYEQYF
>-|TRBJ1-2|TRBV4-3|-
TGCGCCAGCAGCCAAGAGGCAGGGGATGGCTACACCTTC
CASSQEAGDGYTF